The clone carrying this T cell receptor (beta chain) was seen a single time. 150 to 250 ng DNA, approximately 31,000 T cell genomes, went into each sorted-subset replicate PCR. Profiled with immunoSEQ multiplex PCR; TCRdb holds only in-frame clones, not every one. The sample holds about 2.4 million clones, 90% to 95% seen once. This entry belongs to a study of shared clonotypes between healthy human individuals. V lost 5 bases and J lost 5, with 18 bases in between. The CDR3 totals 15 residues. Germline V gene data show CDR1 as SGHAT and CDR2 as FQNNGV. The J gene is TRBJ2-5, the V gene TRBV11-2; tentative D call: TRBD1 (6 bases). Sequencing input: naive CD4+ T cells from PBMCs. Noted subset: CD45RA+ positively selected. The sequence derives from a man aged 18 to 30 in good health. Some clones in this sample may be carry-over from other donors' samples. CDR3 residues: CASSPAGTLGETQYF. The CDR3 nucleotides read TGTGCCAGCAGCCCAGCCGGGACACTGGGCGAGACCCAGTACTTC. The full variable domain, its missing parts supplied by reference TRBV11-2 and TRBJ2-5, is EAGVAQSPRYKIIEKRQSVAFWCNPISGHATLYWYQQILGQGPKLLIQFQNNGVVDDSQLPKDRFSAERLKGVDSTLKIQPAKLEDSAVYLCASSPAGTLGETQYFGPGTRLLVL.